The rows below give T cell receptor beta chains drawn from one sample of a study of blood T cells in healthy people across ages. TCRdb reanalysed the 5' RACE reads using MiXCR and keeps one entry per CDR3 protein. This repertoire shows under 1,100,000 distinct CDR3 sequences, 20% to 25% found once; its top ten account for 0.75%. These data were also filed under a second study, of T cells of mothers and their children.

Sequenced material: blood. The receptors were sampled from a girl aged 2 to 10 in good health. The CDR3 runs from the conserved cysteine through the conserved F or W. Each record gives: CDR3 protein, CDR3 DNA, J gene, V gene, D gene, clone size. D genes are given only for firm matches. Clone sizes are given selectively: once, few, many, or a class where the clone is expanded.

CDR3aa: CSVENWGQYNEQFF
CDR3nt: TGCAGCGTTGAAAACTGGGGACAATACAATGAGCAGTTCTTC
j_gene: TRBJ2-1
v_gene: TRBV29-1
d_gene: -
abundance: -

CDR3aa: CSARGSTGELFF
CDR3nt: TGCAGTGCTAGAGGGAGTACCGGGGAGCTGTTTTTT
j_gene: TRBJ2-2
v_gene: TRBV20-1
d_gene: -
abundance: -

CDR3aa: CASSPRRMNTEAFF
CDR3nt: TGTGCCAGCAGCCCGAGACGGATGAACACTGAAGCTTTCTTT
j_gene: TRBJ1-1
v_gene: TRBV7-9
d_gene: -
abundance: few

CDR3aa: CSVVVGAVTAEGQPQHF
CDR3nt: TGCAGCGTTGTTGTAGGGGCCGTGACAGCCGAGGGGCAGCCCCAGCATTTT
j_gene: TRBJ1-5
v_gene: TRBV29-1
d_gene: -
abundance: few

CDR3aa: CASSLSIQNQPQHF
CDR3nt: TGTGCCAGCAGTTTATCGATCCAAAATCAGCCCCAGCATTTT
j_gene: TRBJ1-5
v_gene: TRBV27
d_gene: -
abundance: few

CDR3aa: CSARGVPSANTIYF
CDR3nt: TGCAGTGCTAGAGGAGTCCCGTCCGCAAACACCATATATTTT
j_gene: TRBJ1-3
v_gene: TRBV20-1
d_gene: -
abundance: few

CDR3aa: CASSLSRPEYGYTF
CDR3nt: TGTGCCAGCAGCTTAAGTAGGCCAGAATATGGCTACACCTTC
j_gene: TRBJ1-2
v_gene: TRBV7-2
d_gene: -
abundance: -

CDR3aa: CASSWTGQNEKLFF
CDR3nt: TGTGCCAGCAGTTGGACAGGACAAAATGAAAAACTGTTTTTT
j_gene: TRBJ1-4
v_gene: TRBV27
d_gene: TRBD1
abundance: few

CDR3aa: CASSESARKETQYF
CDR3nt: TGTGCCAGCAGTGAATCGGCCAGAAAAGAGACCCAGTACTTC
j_gene: TRBJ2-5
v_gene: TRBV25-1
d_gene: -
abundance: many

CDR3aa: CASSEALRGLGVSNEQFF
CDR3nt: TGTGCCAGCAGTGAAGCGCTTCGAGGACTAGGCGTAAGCAATGAGCAGTTCTTC
j_gene: TRBJ2-1
v_gene: TRBV6-1
d_gene: TRBD2
abundance: -

CDR3aa: CASSPGLAGLNTGELFF
CDR3nt: TGTGCCAGCAGCCCAGGACTAGCGGGATTGAACACCGGGGAGCTGTTTTTT
j_gene: TRBJ2-2
v_gene: TRBV7-2
d_gene: TRBD2
abundance: few

CDR3aa: CASSSEDRDRVSNQPQHF
CDR3nt: TGTGCCAGCAGTTCCGAAGACCGGGACAGGGTTAGCAATCAGCCCCAGCATTTT
j_gene: TRBJ1-5
v_gene: TRBV27
d_gene: TRBD1
abundance: few

CDR3aa: CASSLNGPYNEQFF
CDR3nt: TGCGCCAGCAGCCTCAACGGTCCGTACAATGAGCAGTTCTTC
j_gene: TRBJ2-1
v_gene: TRBV4-3
d_gene: -
abundance: -

CDR3aa: CASSLGWTGFSQETQYF
CDR3nt: TGCGCCAGCAGCTTGGGTTGGACAGGGTTTTCCCAAGAGACCCAGTACTTC
j_gene: TRBJ2-5
v_gene: TRBV5-1
d_gene: TRBD1
abundance: -

CDR3aa: CASSQGLTDNQPQHF
CDR3nt: TGTGCCAGCAGCCAGGGTTTGACAGATAATCAGCCCCAGCATTTT
j_gene: TRBJ1-5
v_gene: TRBV4-2
d_gene: -
abundance: -

CDR3aa: CASSLRTGNSPLHF
CDR3nt: TGTGCCAGCAGCTTAAGGACAGGCAACTCACCCCTCCACTTT
j_gene: TRBJ1-6
v_gene: TRBV5-6
d_gene: TRBD1
abundance: -

CDR3aa: CASSYSDRGPPDF
CDR3nt: TGTGCCAGCAGTTACTCGGACAGGGGGCCGCCTGATTTT
j_gene: TRBJ1-5
v_gene: TRBV6-2/TRBV6-3
d_gene: TRBD1
abundance: few

CDR3aa: CASSMGGQGAVANEKLFF
CDR3nt: TGTGCCAGTAGTATGGGGGGACAGGGGGCTGTCGCTAATGAAAAACTGTTTTTT
j_gene: TRBJ1-4
v_gene: TRBV19
d_gene: TRBD1
abundance: -

CDR3aa: CATARYSGNTIYF
CDR3nt: TGTGCCACCGCGAGGTACTCTGGAAACACCATATATTTT
j_gene: TRBJ1-3
v_gene: TRBV19
d_gene: -
abundance: few

CDR3aa: CASSRGGPADTQYF
CDR3nt: TGTGCCAGCAGCCGGGGAGGGCCAGCAGATACGCAGTATTTT
j_gene: TRBJ2-3
v_gene: TRBV7-2
d_gene: TRBD2
abundance: few

CDR3aa: CASSARSTESGANVLTF
CDR3nt: TGTGCCAGCAGTGCCCGAAGTACGGAATCTGGGGCCAACGTCCTGACTTTC
j_gene: TRBJ2-6
v_gene: TRBV6-1
d_gene: -
abundance: -

CDR3aa: CSVFAGVGTGELFF
CDR3nt: TGCAGCGTTTTTGCGGGAGTGGGCACCGGGGAGCTGTTTTTT
j_gene: TRBJ2-2
v_gene: TRBV29-1
d_gene: TRBD2
abundance: few

CDR3aa: CASSLVEAADTQYF
CDR3nt: TGTGCCAGCAGCTTAGTCGAGGCCGCAGATACGCAGTATTTT
j_gene: TRBJ2-3
v_gene: TRBV7-8
d_gene: -
abundance: few

CDR3aa: CASSLDGTDTQYF
CDR3nt: TGTGCCAGCAGCCTCGACGGCACAGATACGCAGTATTTT
j_gene: TRBJ2-3
v_gene: TRBV11-3
d_gene: -
abundance: many

CDR3aa: CSAPRPSTDTQCF
CDR3nt: TGCAGTGCTCCCCGACCTAGCACAGATACGCAGTGTTTT
j_gene: TRBJ2-3
v_gene: TRBV20-1
d_gene: -
abundance: -

CDR3aa: CASRRPNTEAFF
CDR3nt: TGTGCCAGTAGACGACCGAACACTGAAGCTTTCTTT
j_gene: TRBJ1-1
v_gene: TRBV19
d_gene: -
abundance: few

CDR3aa: CASSQDSSVNTGELFF
CDR3nt: TGTGCCAGCAGCCAAGACTCTAGCGTAAACACCGGGGAGCTGTTTTTT
j_gene: TRBJ2-2
v_gene: TRBV4-2
d_gene: -
abundance: -

CDR3aa: CASSQGSGAGANVLTF
CDR3nt: TGCGCCAGCAGCCAAGGGTCCGGGGCAGGGGCCAACGTCCTGACTTTC
j_gene: TRBJ2-6
v_gene: TRBV4-1
d_gene: -
abundance: few

CDR3aa: CASSYGWHGQYF
CDR3nt: TGTGCCAGCAGTTATGGATGGCACGGGCAGTACTTC
j_gene: TRBJ2-5
v_gene: TRBV28
d_gene: -
abundance: -

CDR3aa: CASSYGRNYGYTF
CDR3nt: TGTGCCAGCAGTTACGGTCGGAACTATGGCTACACCTTC
j_gene: TRBJ1-2
v_gene: TRBV6-2/TRBV6-3
d_gene: -
abundance: many

CDR3aa: CSVDVGTGYGYTF
CDR3nt: TGCAGCGTTGACGTCGGGACAGGCTATGGCTACACCTTC
j_gene: TRBJ1-2
v_gene: TRBV29-1
d_gene: TRBD1
abundance: -

CDR3aa: CASSPYPSQQETQYF
CDR3nt: TGTGCCAGCAGTCCCTATCCAAGTCAGCAAGAGACCCAGTACTTC
j_gene: TRBJ2-5
v_gene: TRBV27
d_gene: -
abundance: -

CDR3aa: CASSLVVGLAETQYF
CDR3nt: TGTGCCAGCAGCTTAGTAGTAGGGTTGGCAGAGACCCAGTACTTC
j_gene: TRBJ2-5
v_gene: TRBV7-2
d_gene: -
abundance: few

CDR3aa: CAIWTGRDYTF
CDR3nt: TGTGCCATCTGGACAGGGAGGGACTACACCTTC
j_gene: TRBJ1-2
v_gene: TRBV28
d_gene: TRBD1
abundance: -

CDR3aa: CASSPRQGHYEQYF
CDR3nt: TGTGCCAGCAGCCCGAGACAGGGTCACTACGAGCAGTACTTC
j_gene: TRBJ2-7
v_gene: TRBV7-2
d_gene: TRBD1
abundance: once

CDR3aa: CASSHLHEQYF
CDR3nt: TGTGCCAGCAGCCATCTCCACGAGCAGTACTTC
j_gene: TRBJ2-7
v_gene: TRBV3-1
d_gene: -
abundance: -

CDR3aa: CATSSGTEAFF
CDR3nt: TGTGCCACCAGTTCCGGGACAGAAGCTTTCTTT
j_gene: TRBJ1-1
v_gene: TRBV24-1
d_gene: -
abundance: once

CDR3aa: CRRLNGTMRRGGDIQYF
CDR3nt: TGCAGAAGATTGAACGGGACTATGCGGAGAGGGGGGGACATTCAGTACTTC
j_gene: TRBJ2-4
v_gene: TRBV29-1
d_gene: -
abundance: few

CDR3aa: CAIRDRPDRVYEQYF
CDR3nt: TGTGCCATCAGAGATCGACCGGACAGGGTCTACGAGCAGTACTTC
j_gene: TRBJ2-7
v_gene: TRBV10-3
d_gene: TRBD1
abundance: few

CDR3aa: CASRRTPTGNQPQHF
CDR3nt: TGTGCCAGCAGACGGACCCCGACAGGGAATCAGCCCCAGCATTTT
j_gene: TRBJ1-5
v_gene: TRBV6-4
d_gene: TRBD1
abundance: few

CDR3aa: CASSQDLGQVDSGELFF
CDR3nt: TGTGCCAGCAGCCAAGATCTCGGACAGGTGGATTCCGGGGAGCTGTTTTTT
j_gene: TRBJ2-2
v_gene: TRBV4-2
d_gene: TRBD1
abundance: -

CDR3aa: CASSLAGSTGELFF
CDR3nt: TGTGCCAGCAGCTTAGCGGGGAGCACCGGGGAGCTGTTTTTT
j_gene: TRBJ2-2
v_gene: TRBV7-2
d_gene: -
abundance: many

CDR3aa: CASSFGRSEYEQYF
CDR3nt: TGTGCCAGCAGTTTTGGACGCTCAGAGTACGAGCAGTACTTC
j_gene: TRBJ2-7
v_gene: TRBV12-3/TRBV12-4
d_gene: -
abundance: few

CDR3aa: CASSQVLHGSSYNEQFF
CDR3nt: TGTGCCAGCAGCCAAGTTTTGCACGGGAGCTCCTACAATGAGCAGTTCTTC
j_gene: TRBJ2-1
v_gene: TRBV4-2
d_gene: -
abundance: few

CDR3aa: CASSQKGLAGEKVETQYF
CDR3nt: TGTGCCAGCAGCCAAAAGGGACTAGCGGGGGAGAAGGTAGAGACCCAGTACTTC
j_gene: TRBJ2-5
v_gene: TRBV7-6
d_gene: TRBD2
abundance: -

CDR3aa: CASSFPDGKSEETQYF
CDR3nt: TGCGCCAGCAGCTTCCCCGACGGCAAGTCAGAAGAGACCCAGTACTTC
j_gene: TRBJ2-5
v_gene: TRBV5-1
d_gene: -
abundance: few

CDR3aa: CATSNPIAKNIQYF
CDR3nt: TGTGCCACCAGCAACCCGATAGCCAAAAACATTCAGTACTTC
j_gene: TRBJ2-4
v_gene: TRBV15
d_gene: -
abundance: few

CDR3aa: CASSEGLPGETQYF
CDR3nt: TGTGCCAGCAGTGAGGGTCTCCCGGGGGAGACCCAGTACTTC
j_gene: TRBJ2-5
v_gene: TRBV2
d_gene: -
abundance: -

CDR3aa: CATSRDLVQETQYF
CDR3nt: TGTGCCACCAGCAGAGATTTAGTTCAAGAGACCCAGTACTTC
j_gene: TRBJ2-5
v_gene: TRBV15
d_gene: -
abundance: -

CDR3aa: CSVGRTGGNEQFF
CDR3nt: TGCAGCGTTGGGAGGACAGGGGGGAATGAGCAGTTCTTC
j_gene: TRBJ2-1
v_gene: TRBV29-1
d_gene: TRBD1
abundance: -

CDR3aa: CASSEAGTAGGMNTEAFF
CDR3nt: TGTGCCAGCAGTGAAGCAGGTACGGCAGGGGGAATGAACACTGAAGCTTTCTTT
j_gene: TRBJ1-1
v_gene: TRBV2
d_gene: TRBD1
abundance: -

CDR3aa: CASSDPGRNEKLFF
CDR3nt: TGTGCCAGCAGTGATCCGGGACGGAATGAAAAACTGTTTTTT
j_gene: TRBJ1-4
v_gene: TRBV6-1
d_gene: -
abundance: few

CDR3aa: CSARTGTYEQYF
CDR3nt: TGCAGCGCCAGGACAGGAACCTACGAGCAGTACTTC
j_gene: TRBJ2-7
v_gene: TRBV29-1
d_gene: TRBD1
abundance: few

CDR3aa: CASSLPQGDEQLF
CDR3nt: TGTGCCAGCAGCCTTCCCCAAGGCGATGAGCAGCTCTTC
j_gene: TRBJ2-1
v_gene: TRBV27
d_gene: -
abundance: -

CDR3aa: CAGSLGLAGMNTEAFF
CDR3nt: TGCGCCGGCAGCTTGGGTTTGGCAGGCATGAACACTGAAGCTTTCTTT
j_gene: TRBJ1-1
v_gene: TRBV5-1
d_gene: -
abundance: -

CDR3aa: CASSYGQYEQFF
CDR3nt: TGTGCCAGCAGTTACGGACAATATGAGCAGTTCTTC
j_gene: TRBJ2-1
v_gene: TRBV6-5
d_gene: -
abundance: few

CDR3aa: CSATGGVYSYTF
CDR3nt: TGCAGTGCTACAGGGGGGGTCTATAGCTACACCTTC
j_gene: TRBJ1-2
v_gene: TRBV20-1
d_gene: TRBD1
abundance: -

CDR3aa: CAGSTQGGSYNEQFF
CDR3nt: TGTGCCGGCAGTACACAGGGGGGATCGTACAATGAGCAGTTCTTC
j_gene: TRBJ2-1
v_gene: TRBV6-5
d_gene: TRBD1
abundance: few